This T cell receptor (beta chain) was sequenced for a study of CD8 T cells in Susac syndrome. Reverse transcription of roughly 0.5 to 1 ug RNA was carried out with random hexamers. TCRdb redid the calling of the immunoSEQ multiplex PCR reads with MiXCR, one entry per CDR3 protein. Of tens of thousands of distinct CDR3 sequences in the sample, roughly 95% were seen once. Germline-derived CDR1 and CDR2 are PRHDT and FYEKMQ (reference sequence). This CDR3 spans 12 amino acids. Trimming shortened V by 5 bases and J by 6 bases, and 8 bases separated the two germline ends. Sequencing was performed on CD4+ T cells from PBMCs. This receptor was taken from a human donor with multiple sclerosis. V usage is TRBV13 and J usage is TRBJ1-5; D gene unclear. Here the CDR3 DNA reads TGTGCCAGCAGCCTCGGCGGTCAGCCCCAGCATTTT. Residues: CASSLGGQPQHF.